Listed below are T cell receptor beta chains from one sample, sequenced in a study of T cells in localized non-small cell lung cancer. Profiling relied on immunoSEQ multiplex PCR, and the TCRdb table lists in-frame clones only, not all of them. The sample lists some 27,000 clones; more than 75% were seen once. Here the sequenced sample was peripheral blood, taken before any cancer treatment. These TCRs come from a female donor at least 60 years old with stage III squamous cell lung carcinoma. Both conserved end residues are part of each CDR3. D genes are given only for firm matches. Only some rows state a clone size, as once, few, many or a class for expanded clones.

.,TRBJ1-1,TRBV2,.,13,CASSVGMNTEAFF,TGTGCCAGCAGTGTAGGGATGAACACTGAAGCTTTCTTT
TRBD2,TRBJ2-3,TRBV10-2,.,17,CASSEPLQREYTDTQYF,TGCGCCAGCAGTGAGCCCCTACAGCGGGAGTACACAGATACGCAGTATTTT
.,TRBJ1-1,TRBV25-1,medium-sized,14,CASSWGTPNTEAFF,TGTGCCAGCAGTTGGGGCACCCCGAACACTGAAGCTTTCTTT
TRBD2,TRBJ2-1,TRBV10-2,.,18,CASSVPPRTSGSLGEQFF,TGCGCCAGCAGTGTTCCCCCCCGGACTAGCGGGAGTTTGGGTGAGCAGTTCTTC
TRBD1,TRBJ2-2,TRBV9,.,17,CASSVQDRGLDTGELFF,TGTGCCAGCAGCGTACAAGACAGGGGGCTGGACACCGGGGAGCTGTTTTTT
.,TRBJ2-7,TRBV21-1,.,16,CASSYHGGALPYEQYF,TGTGCCAGCAGCTATCACGGGGGGGCCTTACCCTACGAGCAGTACTTC
TRBD1,TRBJ2-2,TRBV4-1,.,15,CASSRDSLNTGELFF,TGCGCCAGCAGTCGGGACAGTTTAAACACCGGGGAGCTGTTTTTT
.,TRBJ2-3,TRBV5-1,.,13,CASSVPQTDTQYF,TGCGCCAGCAGCGTGCCACAGACAGATACGCAGTATTTT
.,TRBJ1-1,TRBV28,.,18,CASSGKALDSLIRTEAFF,TGTGCCAGCAGCGGTAAGGCATTGGACAGCCTGATTCGGACTGAAGCTTTCTTT
TRBD1,TRBJ1-1,TRBV29-1,.,16,CSVDPGQGAGEGEAFF,TGCAGCGTTGACCCGGGACAGGGGGCCGGTGAGGGTGAAGCTTTCTTT
.,TRBJ1-6,TRBV6-7,.,18,CASSRRCRFRRNNSPLHF,TGTGCCAGCAGTAGGAGGTGCCGATTTCGACGAAATAATTCACCCCTCCACTTT
TRBD2,TRBJ2-1,TRBV11-2,once,17,CATLGTSGRAGNNEQFF,TGTGCCACCCTCGGGACTAGCGGGAGGGCCGGGAACAATGAGCAGTTCTTC
.,TRBJ1-5,TRBV7-2,.,14,CASSLVGTRQPQHF,TGTGCCAGCAGCTTAGTAGGGACCCGTCAGCCCCAGCATTTT
TRBD1,TRBJ2-2,TRBV5-1,.,18,CASSFEGQGTARSGELFF,TGCGCCAGCAGCTTCGAAGGACAGGGAACGGCACGGAGCGGGGAGCTGTTTTTT
.,TRBJ2-7,TRBV11-2,.,15,CASSLGMGANYEQYF,TGTGCCAGCAGCTTAGGTATGGGGGCGAACTACGAGCAGTACTTC
TRBD2,TRBJ2-6,TRBV5-1,.,17,CASRLTSGTPGANVLTF,TGCGCCAGCAGGTTGACTAGCGGGACCCCTGGGGCCAACGTCCTGACTTTC
TRBD1,TRBJ1-4,TRBV29-1,.,15,CSVTGAGMANEKLFF,TGCAGTGTGACAGGGGCGGGTATGGCTAATGAAAAACTGTTTTTT
TRBD1,TRBJ1-6,TRBV27,.,13,CASRTGGRSPLHF,TGTGCCAGCAGGACAGGGGGCCGTTCACCCCTCCACTTT
.,TRBJ1-3,TRBV28,.,13,CLSWGRPGNTIYF,TGTCTTTCATGGGGGCGACCTGGAAACACCATATATTTT
TRBD1,TRBJ2-7,TRBV18,.,12,CASSGTADEQYF,TGTGCCAGCTCCGGGACAGCCGACGAGCAGTACTTC
.,TRBJ2-2,TRBV7-8,.,16,CASSLMSTGNTGELFF,TGTGCCAGCAGCTTGATGTCGACAGGGAACACCGGGGAGCTGTTTTTT
.,TRBJ2-3,TRBV9,.,14,CASSASLAGDTQYF,TGTGCCAGCAGCGCCTCCTTGGCTGGTGATACGCAGTATTTT
.,TRBJ1-2,TRBV19,few,12,CATGRQLYGYTF,TGTGCCACCGGAAGACAGCTCTATGGCTACACCTTC
TRBD1,TRBJ2-7,TRBV7-7,.,13,CASSPTGGGEQYF,TGTGCCAGCAGCCCTACAGGGGGCGGCGAGCAGTACTTC
TRBD1,TRBJ2-7,TRBV28,.,14,CASNEGGLNYEQYF,TGTGCCAGTAACGAAGGGGGCCTAAACTACGAGCAGTACTTC
.,TRBJ2-7,TRBV6-6,once,16,CASTPSSGGIRYEQYF,TGTGCCAGCACCCCCTCCTCGGGCGGGATACGATACGAGCAGTACTTC
TRBD2,TRBJ2-5,TRBV27,.,17,CASSFWGTSGKGETQYF,TGTGCCAGCAGTTTCTGGGGGACTAGCGGGAAGGGGGAGACCCAGTACTTC
.,TRBJ2-7,TRBV27,.,11,CASFRVYEQYF,TGTGCCAGCTTTCGGGTCTACGAGCAGTACTTC
.,TRBJ2-1,TRBV4-3,.,13,CASSRLVYNEQFF,TGCGCCAGCAGCCGACTAGTCTACAATGAGCAGTTCTTC
.,TRBJ2-5,TRBV19,.,13,CASGVLLQETQYF,TGTGCCAGTGGTGTCCTACTTCAAGAGACCCAGTACTTC
.,TRBJ1-1,TRBV5-1,.,13,CASSNIQNTEAFF,TGCGCCAGCAGCAACATACAGAACACTGAAGCTTTCTTT
TRBD1,TRBJ1-2,TRBV19,.,13,CASNGQGHNGYTF,TGTGCCAGTAACGGACAGGGCCATAATGGCTACACCTTC
.,TRBJ2-3,TRBV11-1,.,15,CASRKQGGLADTQYF,TGTGCCAGCAGGAAGCAGGGGGGACTGGCAGATACGCAGTATTTT
.,TRBJ2-3,TRBV5-4,.,14,CASSSWGNTDTQYF,TGTGCCAGCAGCTCCTGGGGGAACACAGATACGCAGTATTTT
.,TRBJ2-1,TRBV12-1,.,16,CASSRLTSGRSNEQFF,TGTGCCAGCAGCCGGTTAACTAGCGGGAGGTCCAATGAGCAGTTCTTC
.,TRBJ2-1,TRBV14,.,14,CASSQGRGFNEQFF,TGTGCCAGCAGCCAAGGGCGGGGCTTCAATGAGCAGTTCTTC
.,TRBJ1-2,TRBV11-2,once,15,CASSPRWDRPYGYTF,TGTGCCAGCAGCCCTAGGTGGGACCGCCCCTATGGCTACACCTTC
.,TRBJ2-7,TRBV6-8,few,15,CASRYVRTPTYEQYF,TGTGCCAGCAGGTACGTCCGCACGCCGACCTACGAGCAGTACTTC
.,TRBJ2-1,TRBV12-2,.,17,CASRFPIAGGPGNEQFF,TGTGCAAGTCGCTTTCCGATAGCGGGAGGGCCGGGCAATGAGCAGTTCTTC
.,TRBJ2-7,TRBV18,.,16,CASSPNRVGGSYEQYF,TGTGCCAGCTCACCCAACAGGGTAGGGGGCTCCTACGAGCAGTACTTC
.,TRBJ2-2,TRBV2,.,15,CASRRVGGNTGELFF,TGTGCCAGCAGGAGGGTAGGAGGGAACACCGGGGAGCTGTTTTTT
.,TRBJ2-2,TRBV6-5,once,12,CASSSPTGELFF,TGTGCCAGCAGCTCCCCCACCGGGGAGCTGTTTTTT
.,TRBJ2-7,TRBV10-1,once,14,CASSDGGASYEQYF,TGCGCCAGCAGTGACGGCGGGGCTTCCTACGAGCAGTACTTC
TRBD1,TRBJ1-5,TRBV19,.,17,CASSMDRGPGLGQPQHF,TGTGCCAGTAGTATGGACAGGGGGCCGGGGTTGGGTCAGCCCCAGCATTTT
.,TRBJ1-2,TRBV5-5,.,12,CASSLSGPGYTF,TGTGCCAGCAGCTTGTCGGGGCCTGGCTACACCTTC
.,TRBJ2-5,TRBV7-2,.,16,CASSLSGSLGQETQYF,TGTGCCAGCAGCCTCAGCGGTAGTTTAGGGCAAGAGACCCAGTACTTC
.,TRBJ2-7,TRBV10-2,.,15,CASSLVGGNTYEQYF,TGCGCCAGCAGTCTGGTAGGGGGGAACACCTACGAGCAGTACTTC
.,TRBJ2-5,TRBV14,.,15,CASSQDPAGWETQYF,TGTGCCAGCAGCCAAGACCCGGCGGGGTGGGAGACCCAGTACTTC